This T cell receptor beta chain was retrieved from a study of blood T cells in healthy people across ages. V shed 3 bases, J shed 0 bases, and the junction held 2 bases outside the gene matches. The CDR3 covers 15 residues. CDR1 is LNHDA and CDR2 is SQIVND in the germline V gene (reference sequence). This clonotype was found many times. Primers used in a second PCR of roughly 6 to 12 cycles were a sample-barcoded 5' primer and a J-beta primer mix. TCRdb re-analysed the 5' RACE reads in MiXCR, keeping a single row per CDR3 protein. The sample includes some 890,000 distinct CDR3 sequences, 25% to 35% of them seen just once. The data were also submitted as part of a second study, on T cells of mothers and their children. According to that study: Second-round PCR products received sample barcodes and 2-4 random nucleotides from the M1S primer.

The chain links TRBV19 to TRBJ2-1; TRBD2 matches 7 bases. Sequencing was carried out using blood. The sequence derives from a woman aged 40 to 50 in good health. The chain's CDR3 is CASSMGGSSYNEQFF. The CDR3 bases are TGTGCCAGTAGTATGGGGGGGAGCTCCTACAATGAGCAGTTCTTC.